The 19 T cell receptor beta chains presented below share a single source sample, sequenced in a study of cytomegalovirus exposure and HLA in healthy donors. The PCR employed 60 Vbeta primers together with 13 Jbeta primers. Assay used: immunoSEQ multiplex PCR; TCRdb lists only in-frame clones, some missing. Of about 190,000 clones in the sample, roughly 77% were seen once. The material sequenced was PBMCs. These TCRs come from a woman aged 30 to 39 in good health and CMV-seropositive.

V and J are TRBV29-1 and TRBJ1-2; 8 bases align to TRBD1. The CDR3 sequence is 17 residues long. V was pared by 6 bases and J by 0 bases, with 15 bases of the junction left unmatched. CDR1 and CDR2 from the germline V gene are SQVTM and ANQGSEA. The CDR3 DNA follows: TGCAGCGTCCGACGGGGGCAGGGGGCGTCTTCTAACTATGGCTACACCTTC. Protein sequence: CSVRRGQGASSNYGYTF.

The chain links TRBV5-1 to TRBJ2-1; 7 nucleotides line up with TRBD1. The CDR3 contains 15 residues. Trimming removed 3 bases from V and 1 base from J; junction bases left unmatched: 4. CDR1 SGHRS and CDR2 YFSETQ come from the germline V gene. The CDR3 here is CASSSGQMSYNEQFF. The DNA of the CDR3 is TGCGCCAGCAGCTCGGGACAGATGTCCTACAATGAGCAGTTCTTC.

The chain couples TRBV28 to TRBJ2-7; D remains ambiguous. Germline V gene lookup returns CDR1 MDHEN and CDR2 SYDVKM. This CDR3 is 13 amino acids long. The germline V and J ends were trimmed by 3 bases and 0 bases, with 6 bases remaining between them. The CDR3 reads CASSLIGSYEQYF. The CDR3 DNA follows: TGTGCCAGCAGTTTGATCGGCTCCTACGAGCAGTACTTC.

On this clone: Other DNA sequences from this sample encode an identical CDR3 as well. The CDR3 DNA is TGTGCCAGCAGTTCTCCAGGAGGAAGCAATCAGCCCCAGCATTTT. Translation gives CASSSPGGSNQPQHF. The genes are TRBV28 and TRBJ1-5; no clear D gene. V lost 4 bases, J lost 1 base, and 11 bases lay in between. The CDR3 covers 15 residues. Germline V gene sequence: CDR1 MDHEN, CDR2 SYDVKM.

This clone was counted between two and nine times. The CDR3 bases are TGCGCCAGCAGCCCACTCGGACTGAACACAGATACGCAGTATTTT. It translates to CASSPLGLNTDTQYF. The chain uses TRBV4-1 and TRBJ2-3; D is possibly TRBD2 (5 bases). Germline-derived CDR1 and CDR2 are MGHRA and YSYEKL. Trimming removed 4 bases from V and 2 bases from J, with 13 bases in between. This CDR3 comprises 15 residues.

The chain combines TRBV6-1 with TRBJ1-3, with D uncertain. This CDR3 region has 13 residues. V lost 3 bases and J 5 bases, leaving 8 bases between the germline ends. Germline V CDR1 and CDR2: MNHNS, SASEGT. CDR3 sequence reads: CASSDGLRNTIYF. The CDR3 DNA is TGTGCCAGCAGTGATGGACTCAGAAACACCATATATTTT.

This sequence joins TRBV25-1 and TRBJ1-2, with 11 bases identical to TRBD1. CDR3 size: 16 residues. V shed 4 bases, J shed 6 bases, and the junction held 10 bases outside the gene matches. CDR1 and CDR2 (germline): MGHDK, SYGVNS. CDR3 DNA: TGTGCCAGCAGTGGTAGGGGACGGGGACAGGGGGATGGCTACACCTTC. Translated: CASSGRGRGQGDGYTF.

This chain joins TRBV11-2 and TRBJ1-1; TRBD1 matches 10 bases. Germline lookup yields CDR1 SGHAT and CDR2 FQNNGV. V lost 5 bases, J lost 5 bases, and 8 bases stayed unmatched. This CDR3 comprises 15 residues. CDR3 sequence: CASSGTGTGETEAFF. CDR3 sequence (DNA): TGTGCCAGCAGCGGGACCGGGACAGGGGAAACTGAAGCTTTCTTT.

This chain connects TRBV5-6 to TRBJ2-2; possible D gene TRBD2, 6 bases. V was pared by 0 bases and J by 4 bases, with 10 bases between. Germline V lookup: CDR1 SGHDT, CDR2 YYEEEE. This CDR3 comprises 15 residues. CDR3 region: CASSLAAGSTGELFF. CDR3 nucleotides: TGTGCCAGCAGCTTGGCTGCGGGGAGCACCGGGGAGCTGTTTTTT.

This clone was picked up a small number of times. The genes are TRBV28 and TRBJ2-6; D not resolved. Trimming stripped 7 bases from V and 0 bases from J, with 19 bases between. The CDR3 runs to 18 residues. In germline, CDR1 is MDHEN, CDR2 SYDVKM. The CDR3 region is CASKTHESNPSGANVLTF. The CDR3 nucleotides are TGTGCCAGCAAAACCCACGAGAGTAATCCCTCTGGGGCCAACGTCCTGACTTTC. Using reference TRBV28 and TRBJ2-6 for the parts outside the CDR3, the full variable domain is DVKVTQSSRYLVKRTGEKVFLECVQDMDHENMFWYRQDPGLGLRLIYFSYDVKMKEKGDIPEGYSVSREKKERFSLILESASTNQTSMYLCASKTHESNPSGANVLTFGAGSRLTVL.

The chain joins TRBV2 to TRBJ2-6; TRBD2 is a possible D gene (6 bases). Trimming shortened V by 3 bases and J by 4 bases, and 19 bases separated the two germline ends. The CDR3 length is 18 residues. The germline V gene encodes CDR1 SNHLY and CDR2 FYNNEI. The CDR3 spells CASSDLGLESWGANVLTF. CDR3 sequence (DNA): TGTGCCAGCAGTGACCTGGGACTCGAATCGTGGGGGGCCAACGTCCTGACTTTC. Full variable domain (outside the CDR3, taken from reference TRBV2 and TRBJ2-6): EPEVTQTPSHQVTQMGQEVILRCVPISNHLYFYWYRQILGQKVEFLVSFYNNEISEKSEIFDDQFSVERPDGSNFTLKIRSTKLEDSAMYFCASSDLGLESWGANVLTFGAGSRLTVL.

The J gene is TRBJ2-1, the V gene TRBV4-1, with 8 bases lining up with TRBD2. V gave up 2 bases and J gave up 4 bases; unmatched junction bases: 7. CDR1 and CDR2 from the germline V gene are MGHRA and YSYEKL. This CDR3 is 16 amino acids long. The CDR3 sequence is CASSQWTGGPYNEQFF. The CDR3 DNA sequence: TGCGCCAGCAGCCAATGGACGGGAGGGCCTTACAATGAGCAGTTCTTC.

The table lists this clone with a count of one. The rearrangement joins TRBV28 to TRBJ2-7, with 9 bases matching TRBD1. The CDR3 is made up of 14 amino acids. The J segment lost 2 bases and the V segment lost 5 bases, leaving 4 bases of the junction unmatched. From germline, CDR1 is MDHEN and CDR2 SYDVKM. The CDR3, as DNA: TGTGCCAGCAGTCCGGGACAGGGCACCTACGAGCAGTACTTC. This codes for CASSPGQGTYEQYF. The variable domain in full, completed from reference TRBV28 and TRBJ2-7, reads DVKVTQSSRYLVKRTGEKVFLECVQDMDHENMFWYRQDPGLGLRLIYFSYDVKMKEKGDIPEGYSVSREKKERFSLILESASTNQTSMYLCASSPGQGTYEQYFGPGTRLTVT.

The genes are TRBV28 and TRBJ1-6; D perhaps matches TRBD1 (5 bases). V was shortened by 3 bases and J by 9 bases, with 12 bases between the two germline ends. This CDR3 contains 14 residues. Germline V gene data show CDR1 as MDHEN and CDR2 as SYDVKM. CDR3 loop: CASSLSRGSSPLHF. CDR3 coding DNA: TGTGCCAGCAGTTTGTCTAGGGGCAGTTCACCCCTCCACTTT.

The V gene is TRBV9, the J gene TRBJ2-7, with TRBD1 identical over 8 bases. Trimming cost V 0 bases and J 7 bases; bases outside gene matches: 6. The CDR3 extends over 14 amino acids. Germline V lookup: CDR1 SGDLS, CDR2 YYNGEE. CDR3 DNA: TGTGCCAGCAGCGTAGGGCAGGGGGCGTGGGAGCAGTACTTC. Encoded protein: CASSVGQGAWEQYF. Full variable domain (outside the CDR3, taken from reference TRBV9 and TRBJ2-7): DSGVTQTPKHLITATGQRVTLRCSPRSGDLSVYWYQQSLDQGLQFLIQYYNGEERAKGNILERFSAQQFPDLHSELNLSSLELGDSALYFCASSVGQGAWEQYFGPGTRLTVT.

This clone was observed a single time. The chain recombines TRBV16 with TRBJ1-2; the match to TRBD1 covers 9 bases. This CDR3 has 15 amino acids. CDR1 KGHSY and CDR2 FQNENV come from the germline V gene. J gave up 5 bases and V 4 bases, and 8 bases lay outside the gene matches. CDR3 amino acids: CASSLSGTGTYGYTF. In DNA form, the CDR3 reads TGTGCCAGCAGCCTATCCGGGACAGGGACTTATGGCTACACCTTC.

The chain links TRBV6-5 to TRBJ2-2; TRBD1 matches at 9 bases. CDR3 length: 14 amino acids. The junction had 1 base not matched to a gene; V was cut back by 5 bases and J by 3 bases. CDR1 and CDR2 from the germline V gene are MNHEY and SVGAGI. The CDR3 protein is CASSGQGHTGELFF. CDR3 bases: TGTGCCAGCAGTGGACAGGGGCACACCGGGGAGCTGTTTTTT.

This clone was counted between two and nine times. The CDR3: CASSMASGSYEQYF. In DNA form, the CDR3 reads TGTGCCAGTAGTATGGCTAGCGGGAGCTACGAGCAGTACTTC. V gene TRBV19 combines with J gene TRBJ2-7; the match to TRBD2 covers 10 bases. The CDR3 runs to 14 residues. V was pared by 3 bases and J by 3 bases, with 2 bases of the junction left unmatched. Per germline, CDR1 LNHDA and CDR2 SQIVND (reference sequence).

The rearrangement uses TRBV4-2 and TRBJ2-3, with D unclear. The CDR3 sequence is 13 residues long. The V and J ends lost 5 bases and 5 bases respectively, with 11 bases between them. CDR1 LGHNA and CDR2 YNFKEQ come from the germline V gene. The CDR3 nucleotides are TGTGCCAGCAGCGGCGCGGTTTTAGATACGCAGTATTTT. Translation: CASSGAVLDTQYF.